Following are 15 T cell receptor beta chains from one sample sequenced in a study of CD8+ T cells in alopecia areata. TCR sequencing used cDNA made by reverse transcription of extracted RNA. Here immunoSEQ multiplex PCR was the method, and the copy in TCRdb shows in-frame clones only, minus some. The table includes 30,000 to 35,000 clones, 55% detected once. Sample: NKG2D-high CD8+ T cells sorted from blood. The source of these receptors is a human donor with alopecia areata.

This chain uses TRBV28 with TRBJ2-5, with D possibly being TRBD2 (5 bases). In germline, CDR1 is MDHEN, CDR2 SYDVKM. V shed 6 bases and J shed 2 bases, with 19 bases lying between them. The CDR3 consists of 16 residues. The CDR3 here is CASSQASSEGQETQYF. The DNA for the CDR3 is TGTGCCAGCAGCCAGGCTAGCTCCGAGGGACAAGAGACCCAGTACTTC.

The J gene is TRBJ2-2, the V gene TRBV19; 11 nucleotides line up with TRBD1. With 9 bases clipped from V and 4 bases from J, the junction kept 7 bases outside the gene matches. The CDR3 has 15 amino acids. Germline CDR1 reads LNHDA; CDR2 reads SQIVND (reference sequence). CDR3 nucleotide sequence: TGTGCCAGCTTACCCGGGACAGGGGGCACCGGGGAGCTGTTTTTT. Translating it yields CASLPGTGGTGELFF. The variable domain in full, completed from reference TRBV19 and TRBJ2-2, reads DGGITQSPKYLFRKEGQNVTLSCEQNLNHDAMYWYRQDPGQGLRLIYYSQIVNDFQKGDIAEGYSVSREKKESFPLTVTSAQKNPTAFYLCASLPGTGGTGELFFGEGSRLTVL.

This clone was counted at least ten times. The J gene is TRBJ1-1, the V gene TRBV28; D is unclear. With 2 bases removed from V and 5 bases from J, the gap between germline ends came to 9 bases. Germline V gene lookup returns CDR1 MDHEN and CDR2 SYDVKM. CDR3 length equals 13 residues. DNA of the CDR3: TGTGCCAGCAGTTTACTTCCCGGGACTGAAGCTTTCTTT. This gives the protein CASSLLPGTEAFF.

This clone was recorded once. This sequence joins TRBV10-3 and TRBJ2-7, with 7 bases lining up with TRBD2. The J segment lost 5 bases and the V segment lost 6 bases, leaving 7 bases of the junction unmatched. In germline, CDR1 is ENHRY, CDR2 SYGVKD. This CDR3 comprises 13 residues. CDR3 region: CAIRRDYKDEQYF. Here the CDR3 DNA reads TGTGCCATCAGGCGGGACTACAAGGACGAGCAGTACTTC.

V gene TRBV9 combines with J gene TRBJ2-1; maybe TRBD1 (6 bases). Deletions cut 5 bases from V and 0 bases from J, with 15 bases between. This CDR3 has 16 amino acids. CDR1 is SGDLS and CDR2 is YYNGEE in the germline V gene. CDR3 DNA sequence: TGTGCCAGCAGTTCCCCGGGACATAGCTCCTACAATGAGCAGTTCTTC. This codes for CASSSPGHSSYNEQFF.

This clone showed up just a few times. This chain links TRBV19 with TRBJ2-4; TRBD1 matches 8 bases. V shed 3 bases and J 3 bases; nucleotides not matched to a gene: 7. This CDR3 spans 16 amino acids. The V gene's germline CDR1 is LNHDA and CDR2 SQIVND (reference sequence). CDR3 protein: CASSIGQGMGKNIQYF. The CDR3 DNA sequence: TGTGCCAGTAGTATCGGACAGGGTATGGGCAAAAACATTCAGTACTTC. Variable domain in full (rest from reference TRBV19 and TRBJ2-4): DGGITQSPKYLFRKEGQNVTLSCEQNLNHDAMYWYRQDPGQGLRLIYYSQIVNDFQKGDIAEGYSVSREKKESFPLTVTSAQKNPTAFYLCASSIGQGMGKNIQYFGAGTRLSVL.

The chain employs TRBV14 and TRBJ1-1, with TRBD1 as a possible D gene (5 bases). The CDR3 sequence is 13 residues long. Germline lookup yields CDR1 SGHDN and CDR2 FVKESK. V was shortened by 1 base and J by 4 bases, with 7 bases between the two germline ends. As DNA, the CDR3 is TGTGCCAGCAGCCAAGTTCAGGGCACTGAAGCTTTCTTT. It encodes CASSQVQGTEAFF.

About this clone itself: The junction does not match germline at one end; this may be a read error. The chain recombines TRBV7-7 with TRBJ2-3, with 9 bases fitting TRBD2. The CDR3 sequence is 14 residues long. CDR1 and CDR2 (germline): SSHAT, FNYEAQ (reference sequence). The chain's CDR3 is CASSLGTSRDTQYF. The CDR3 coding sequence is TGTGCTAGCAGCTTAGGGACTAGCCGTGATACGCAGTATTTT.

This clone occurred once. The V and J genes are TRBV30 and TRBJ2-7; D is uncertain. Trimming stripped 0 bases from V and 2 bases from J, with 14 bases between. Per the germline V gene, CDR1 is GTSNPN and CDR2 is SVGIG (reference sequence). CDR3 length: 15 residues. This chain's CDR3 is CAWSVSSRGPYEQYF. Here the CDR3 DNA reads TGTGCCTGGAGTGTAAGTAGTCGCGGTCCCTACGAGCAGTACTTC.

The genes are TRBV10-2 and TRBJ2-1; 11 bases map to TRBD2. In germline, CDR1 is WSHSY, CDR2 SAAADI. J was trimmed by 8 bases and V by 5 bases; bases with no gene match: 8. CDR3 length: 15 amino acids. The CDR3 nucleotides are TGCGCCAGCAGTTTAGCGGGGGGGCCTGGCGATGAGCAGTTCTTC. Residues: CASSLAGGPGDEQFF.

This clone was seen more than once but under ten times. The chain employs TRBV7-6 and TRBJ2-1, with a possible D match to TRBD1 (5 bases). Germline V CDR1 and CDR2: SGHVS, FNYEAQ. The CDR3 loop spans 15 amino acids. V was shortened by 6 bases and J by 1 base, with 13 bases between the two germline ends. The DNA of the CDR3 is TGTGCCAGCAGTACAGGCCAAGATTCCTACAATGAGCAGTTCTTC. As protein: CASSTGQDSYNEQFF.

The rearrangement uses TRBV9 and TRBJ2-5; a possible D gene is TRBD2 (6 bases). Germline lookup yields CDR1 SGDLS and CDR2 YYNGEE. The CDR3 totals 13 residues. V was clipped by 3 bases and J by 5 bases, with 11 bases between them. Here the CDR3 DNA reads TGTGCCAGCAGCGGTGGGGGGAAGGAGACCCAGTACTTC. It translates to CASSGGGKETQYF.

V is TRBV27 and J is TRBJ2-1; 8 nucleotides match TRBD1. Germline CDR1 is MNHEY and CDR2 is SMNVEV (reference sequence). This CDR3 spans 16 amino acids. V dropped 5 bases and J dropped 0; count of bases not matched to a gene: 6. The CDR3 DNA follows: TGTGCCAGCAGTCCCCGGACAGGGAGCTCCTACAATGAGCAGTTCTTC. Translated: CASSPRTGSSYNEQFF.

J is TRBJ1-1 and V is TRBV11-1; TRBD1 matches at 9 bases. V dropped 1 base and J dropped 7; count of bases not matched to a gene: 4. The CDR3 runs 14 residues. The V gene's germline CDR1 is SGHAT and CDR2 FQDESV (reference sequence). The CDR3 region has the DNA TGTGCCAGCAGCTTAGAAGGGACAGGGTTTGAAGCTTTCTTT. Its translation: CASSLEGTGFEAFF.

Remarks on this clone: Other DNA sequences in the sample encode the same CDR3. The chain employs TRBV7-2 and TRBJ2-7; no clear D gene. The CDR3 has 12 residues. The V gene's germline CDR1 is SGHTA and CDR2 FQGNSA. With 5 bases removed from V and 5 bases from J, the gap between germline ends came to 10 bases. CDR3 nucleotide sequence: TGTGCCAGCAGCCCCCGAAGTCACGAGCAGTACTTC. It encodes CASSPRSHEQYF. Using reference TRBV7-2 and TRBJ2-7 for the parts outside the CDR3, the full variable domain is GAGVSQSPSNKVTEKGKDVELRCDPISGHTALYWYRQSLGQGLEFLIYFQGNSAPDKSGLPSDRFSAERTGGSVSTLTIQRTQQEDSAVYLCASSPRSHEQYFGPGTRLTVT.